This entry lists 8 T cell receptor beta chains sequenced from one sample in a study of blood T cell repertoires in COVID-19. Data came from immunoSEQ multiplex PCR; TCRdb stores just in-frame clones and leaves some out. The table includes approximately 300,000 clones, 92% detected once. The sample comprised PBMCs or T cells enriched from blood (not recorded which). These receptors came from a woman in her twenties or thirties who had recovered from COVID-19.

This chain joins TRBV6-1 and TRBJ1-2, with 7 bases that match TRBD1. Per germline, CDR1 MNHNS and CDR2 SASEGT. CDR3 length equals 16 residues. Trimming cost V 1 base and J 3 bases; bases outside gene matches: 8. CDR3: CASSEGVWQGDYGYTF. Written as DNA, the CDR3 is TGTGCCAGCAGTGAAGGGGTCTGGCAGGGGGACTATGGCTACACCTTC.

DNA of the CDR3: TGTGCCACGGAGGACAGGCGCTATGGCTACACCTTC. Amino acids: CATEDRRYGYTF. This chain uses TRBV28 with TRBJ1-2, with 7 bases lining up with TRBD1. V lost 10 bases to trimming and J lost 4 bases; unmatched junction nucleotides: 6. This CDR3 contains 12 residues. The germline V gene encodes CDR1 MDHEN and CDR2 SYDVKM.

In this sample, this clone turned up once. The chain joins TRBV9 to TRBJ1-2; TRBD1 is a possible D gene (5 bases). Per germline, CDR1 SGDLS and CDR2 YYNGEE. Trimming stripped 0 bases from V and 4 bases from J, with 10 bases between. The CDR3 sequence is 14 residues long. The CDR3 DNA follows: TGTGCCAGCAGCGTAGGGGGCGCCGGCTATGGCTACACCTTC. It encodes CASSVGGAGYGYTF.

Comments on this clone: A much larger clone lies a single base off, so this may be a read error. This chain joins TRBV11-2 and TRBJ2-7, with a possible D match to TRBD1 (5 bases). Trimming removed 2 bases at V and 3 bases at J, with 11 bases between. Germline CDR1 SGHAT, CDR2 FQNNGV. This CDR3 has 14 residues. This CDR3 is CASSLQVGDYEQYF. The CDR3 DNA is TGTGCCAGCAGCTTACAGGTAGGGGACTACGAGCAGTACTTC.

This clone was counted a single time. CDR3 residues: CASSFRTGKNIQYF. In nucleotides, the CDR3 is TGTGCCAGCAGCTTCCGGACAGGGAAAAACATTCAGTACTTC. This chain joins TRBV7-2 and TRBJ2-4, with 8 bases that match TRBD1. The germline V gene encodes CDR1 SGHTA and CDR2 FQGNSA. After removal of 3 bases from V and 4 bases from J, the junction contained 2 bases not matched to a gene. CDR3 size: 14 residues.

V usage is TRBV6-1 and J usage is TRBJ2-4; tentative D call: TRBD1 (6 bases). This CDR3 is built from 16 residues. Looked up from germline, CDR1 is MNHNS and CDR2 is SASEGT. With 3 bases removed from V and 4 bases from J, the gap between germline ends came to 16 bases. The CDR3 spells CASSDLIGQRKNIQYF. Written as DNA, the CDR3 is TGTGCCAGCAGTGATCTAATAGGACAGAGGAAAAACATTCAGTACTTC.

J is TRBJ1-1 and V is TRBV29-1; D is undetermined. CDR3 length equals 12 residues. Trimming removed 0 bases from V and 4 bases from J, with 6 bases in between. CDR1 and CDR2 (germline): SQVTM, ANQGSEA. In DNA form, the CDR3 reads TGCAGCGTTGAAGATCTCAGCACTGAAGCTTTCTTT. This codes for CSVEDLSTEAFF.

The chain combines TRBV7-9 with TRBJ1-2, with D possibly matching TRBD1 (6 bases). The germline V gene has CDR1 SEHNR and CDR2 FQNEAQ (reference sequence). V lost 5 bases, J lost 6 bases, and 16 bases lay in between. This CDR3 spans 14 amino acids. The CDR3 DNA is TGTGCCAGCAGCCAAAGCGGGGGGCAGGATGGCTACACCTTC. It yields the protein CASSQSGGQDGYTF.